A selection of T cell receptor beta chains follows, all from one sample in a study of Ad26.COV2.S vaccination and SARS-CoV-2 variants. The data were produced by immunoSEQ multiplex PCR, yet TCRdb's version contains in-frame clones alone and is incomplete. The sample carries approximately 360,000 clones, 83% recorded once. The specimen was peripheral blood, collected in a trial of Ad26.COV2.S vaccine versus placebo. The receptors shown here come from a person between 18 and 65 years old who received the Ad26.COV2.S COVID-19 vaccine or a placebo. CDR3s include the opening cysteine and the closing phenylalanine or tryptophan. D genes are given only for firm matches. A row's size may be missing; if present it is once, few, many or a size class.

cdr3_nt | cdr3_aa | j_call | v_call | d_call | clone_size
TGCGCCAGCAGCTGGCTCCTTAGCGGCCCCAGCTCCTACAATGAGCAGTTCTTC | CASSWLLSGPSSYNEQFF | TRBJ2-1 | TRBV5-1 | . | .
TGTGCCAGTAGTGTTTCGTTAGCGGGAGTTCCCTACGAGCAGTACTTC | CASSVSLAGVPYEQYF | TRBJ2-7 | TRBV19 | TRBD2 | .
TGTGCCAGTAGTATCGACGGTTCTAGCTCCTACGAGCAGTACTTC | CASSIDGSSSYEQYF | TRBJ2-7 | TRBV19 | . | .
TGCGCCAGCAGCCGCAACTTTCAGGGACCGCGTGAAGCTTTCTTT | CASSRNFQGPREAFF | TRBJ1-1 | TRBV4-3 | . | few
TGTGCCAGCAGCTTGGACAGGGGGCCGGAGACCCAGTACTTC | CASSLDRGPETQYF | TRBJ2-5 | TRBV13 | TRBD1 | .
TGTGCCAGCAGCTTTGGAGGCGGGACAGTGGCCCAGCCCCAGCATTTT | CASSFGGGTVAQPQHF | TRBJ1-5 | TRBV5-6 | TRBD1 | .
TGTGCCAGCAGCTCCAGGGCACAGGGGGAGACCCAGTACTTC | CASSSRAQGETQYF | TRBJ2-5 | TRBV13 | TRBD1 | .
TGTGCCAGCAGTTACGGCTTGGGACTGGCGTATGGCTACACCTTC | CASSYGLGLAYGYTF | TRBJ1-2 | TRBV6-6 | . | .
TGCGGATGCACAGGGGGCTATGGCTACACCTTC | CGCTGGYGYTF | TRBJ1-2 | TRBV29-1 | TRBD1 | .
TGTGCCAGCAGCTTGACAGGGGGACTACTCTACGAGCAGTACTTC | CASSLTGGLLYEQYF | TRBJ2-7 | TRBV5-5 | . | .
TGTGCCAGCAGTTACTCGTCTAGCGGGTACACCGGGGAGCTGTTTTTT | CASSYSSSGYTGELFF | TRBJ2-2 | TRBV6-5 | TRBD2 | .
TGTGCCAGCTCACCGTACGCAGGGGATACGCAGTATTTT | CASSPYAGDTQYF | TRBJ2-3 | TRBV18 | . | few
TGTGCCAGCTCCCTCGGACTAGCGGGCCGGGGGGCATCCTACAATGAGCAGTTCTTC | CASSLGLAGRGASYNEQFF | TRBJ2-1 | TRBV18 | TRBD2 | .
TGTGCCAGCAGCCCGTCCGGGACTAGAAGCACCGGGGAGCTGTTTTTT | CASSPSGTRSTGELFF | TRBJ2-2 | TRBV3-1/TRBV3-2 | TRBD2 | .
TGCGCCAGCACCCGTTTGGAGGGCGCAGATACGCAGTATTTT | CASTRLEGADTQYF | TRBJ2-3 | TRBV5-1 | . | .
TGTGCCAGCAGCGTAGCTAGGGAGCACACTGAAGCTTTCTTT | CASSVAREHTEAFF | TRBJ1-1 | TRBV9 | . | .
TGTGCCAGCAGCTTGTCTAGCGGGGCAGGCACAGATACGCAGTATTTT | CASSLSSGAGTDTQYF | TRBJ2-3 | TRBV5-4 | TRBD2 | .
TGCAGTGCTAGTGCCAGGGGCAATCAGCCCCAGCATTTT | CSASARGNQPQHF | TRBJ1-5 | TRBV20-1 | . | .
TGTGCCAGCAGTCAGAAGGAAGGGGCCGGGGAGCTGTTTTTT | CASSQKEGAGELFF | TRBJ2-2 | TRBV21-1 | . | .
TGTGCCAGCAGCAGTCCGGGACAACGAGAGACCCAGTACTTC | CASSSPGQRETQYF | TRBJ2-5 | TRBV5-4 | . | .
TGCGCCAGCAGCCCTGGGACGACCGCGAACACCGGGGAGCTGTTTTTT | CASSPGTTANTGELFF | TRBJ2-2 | TRBV5-1 | . | .
TGCGCCAGCAGCCAAGCAGGAAGCACCGGGGAGCTGTTTTTT | CASSQAGSTGELFF | TRBJ2-2 | TRBV4-1 | . | .
TGTGCCAGTAGTACACTGACAGGGGGGATCTATGGCTACACCTTC | CASSTLTGGIYGYTF | TRBJ1-2 | TRBV19 | TRBD1 | .
TGTGCCAGCAGTACCCCACAGGGTACCACTGAAGCTTTCTTT | CASSTPQGTTEAFF | TRBJ1-1 | TRBV6-6 | . | .
TGTGCCAGCAGTACCCGAGGGCCCCAGCATTTT | CASSTRGPQHF | TRBJ1-5 | TRBV6-2/TRBV6-3 | . | few
TGTGCCAGCAGCCCGGTGGGGGGGTACTTAACAGATACGCAGTATTTT | CASSPVGGYLTDTQYF | TRBJ2-3 | TRBV4-2 | TRBD2 | .
TGTGCCAGCAGCTCCGGGGATACGCAGTATTTT | CASSSGDTQYF | TRBJ2-3 | TRBV5-4 | . | .
TGTGCCAGCAGTTTAGGGAAGGGTAGGACTGAAGCTTTCTTT | CASSLGKGRTEAFF | TRBJ1-1 | TRBV27 | . | .
TGCGCCAGCAGCCCACCGGGACAGGGAACGGCACTAGTAGCTTTCTTT | CASSPPGQGTALVAFF | TRBJ1-1 | TRBV5-1 | TRBD1 | .
TGTGCCAGCAGCTTGTCACAGCGTCCCTACGAGCAGTACTTC | CASSLSQRPYEQYF | TRBJ2-7 | TRBV11-2 | . | .
TGTGCCTGGACGGGAGGGGAGACCCAGTACTTC | CAWTGGETQYF | TRBJ2-5 | TRBV30 | TRBD2 | few
TGCGCCAGCAGCTTCTCAGGGGATACGCAGTATTTT | CASSFSGDTQYF | TRBJ2-3 | TRBV5-1 | . | .
TGTGCCAGCAGTGAAGCAGGGGGACAGGGTACCGGGGAGCTGTTTTTT | CASSEAGGQGTGELFF | TRBJ2-2 | TRBV6-1 | TRBD1 | .
TGTGCCAGTAGTCCAACCCTTTCTGGACTGAGCTCCTACGAGCAGTACTTC | CASSPTLSGLSSYEQYF | TRBJ2-7 | TRBV19 | . | .
TGTGCCAGCAGCCCCACGGGGGGTGAGCAGTTCTTC | CASSPTGGEQFF | TRBJ2-1 | TRBV12-3/TRBV12-4 | TRBD2 | .
TGTGCCAGCAGCCCTGGCGGTCACCTTTACGAGCAGTACTTC | CASSPGGHLYEQYF | TRBJ2-7 | TRBV11-3 | . | .
TGTGCCAGTAGCATGCGTCCGGGACGAGGGGCCTACGAGCAGTACTTC | CASSMRPGRGAYEQYF | TRBJ2-7 | TRBV19 | . | .
TGTGCCAGCAGTTTAAGGGGAGACATTCAGTACTTC | CASSLRGDIQYF | TRBJ2-4 | TRBV27 | . | .
TGTGCCAGCAGCTACAGCTATGGCTACACCTTC | CASSYSYGYTF | TRBJ1-2 | TRBV3-1/TRBV3-2 | . | .
TGTGCCAGCAGCCCCTTGCGAGGGGGCGGCAATGAAAAACTGTTTTTT | CASSPLRGGGNEKLFF | TRBJ1-4 | TRBV7-8 | TRBD1 | .
TGTGCCAGCAGCTGGGGCTTCAGTCACGGGGAGCTGTTTTTT | CASSWGFSHGELFF | TRBJ2-2 | TRBV5-6 | . | once
TGCGCCAGCAGCCAAGCAGACCGGACAGGGGGCTATGGCTACACCTTC | CASSQADRTGGYGYTF | TRBJ1-2 | TRBV4-1 | TRBD1 | .
TGTGCCAGCAGTTCAAACAGGGTTTGGATGAACACTGAAGCTTTCTTT | CASSSNRVWMNTEAFF | TRBJ1-1 | TRBV6-5 | . | .
TGCGCCAGCAGCTTGAGAGGCCCTCGAGAGACCCAGTACTTC | CASSLRGPRETQYF | TRBJ2-5 | TRBV5-1 | . | .
TGTGCCAGCAGCGTAGGGGCTTACAGGCTCACCGGGGAGCTGTTTTTT | CASSVGAYRLTGELFF | TRBJ2-2 | TRBV9 | . | .